The 2 T cell receptor beta chains given below trace back to one sample, sequenced in a study of blood T cells in healthy people across ages. Primers used in a second PCR of about 6 to 11 cycles were a sample-barcoded 5' primer and a J-beta primer mix. MiXCR, applied by TCRdb to the 5' RACE reads, yields one record per CDR3 protein. This table holds about 1.1 million distinct CDR3 sequences, around two fifths found once. Sequencing used blood. These receptors were obtained from a man aged 18 to 29 in good health.

The chain carries TRBV2 and TRBJ2-2; TRBD2 might be the D (5 bases). Trimming took off 0 bases at V and 5 bases at J, with 10 bases between the two ends. CDR1 and CDR2 (germline): SNHLY, FYNNEI. The CDR3 totals 15 residues. Here the CDR3 reads CASSEARTPTGELFF. The DNA for the CDR3 is TGTGCCAGCAGTGAAGCGAGGACTCCAACCGGGGAGCTGTTTTTT.

Ten or more counts support this clonotype. The chain employs TRBV7-8 and TRBJ2-3; 8 bases match TRBD1. Per the germline V gene, CDR1 is SGHVS and CDR2 is FQNEAQ. This CDR3 has 15 residues. J gave up 4 bases and V 6 bases, and 9 bases lay outside the gene matches. The CDR3 coding sequence is TGTGCCAGCAGTTTACTCGGGACAGGTGCAGATACGCAGTATTTT. It translates to CASSLLGTGADTQYF. Variable domain in full (rest from reference TRBV7-8 and TRBJ2-3): GAGVSQSPRYKVAKRGQDVALRCDPISGHVSLFWYQQALGQGPEFLTYFQNEAQLDKSGLPSDRFFAERPEGSVSTLKIQRTQQEDSAVYLCASSLLGTGADTQYFGPGTRLTVL.